This T cell receptor beta chain was profiled in a study of blood T cell repertoires in COVID-19. For the study at large: COVID-19 samples, acute and convalescent, were from the United States, Italy and Spain. The analysed material was cDNA or gDNA that came from T cells, B-cell-depleted T cells, or PBMCs.

The V gene end was trimmed by 4 bases and the J gene end by 3 bases; junction bases not matched to a gene: 5. The CDR3 loop spans 14 amino acids. CDR1 and CDR2 from the germline V gene are SGHRS and YFSETQ. Per the authors' pipeline: Scientists estimated how many nucleated cells there were by amplifying reference gene primers. TCRdb keeps only in-frame clones here, not all; method: immunoSEQ multiplex PCR. That table gives V, J and clone size, and the DNA gave D and trimming. The repertoire consists of under 200,000 clones, with 83% occurring once and the leading ten covering approximately 18%. The chain joins TRBV5-1 to TRBJ1-2, with 8 bases aligning to TRBD1. The clonotype was recovered from a woman in her 70s who had recovered from COVID-19. What was sequenced was peripheral blood. The chain's CDR3 is CASSLRGPDYGYTF. The CDR3 DNA reads TGCGCCAGCAGCCTCAGGGGGCCGGACTATGGCTACACCTTC.